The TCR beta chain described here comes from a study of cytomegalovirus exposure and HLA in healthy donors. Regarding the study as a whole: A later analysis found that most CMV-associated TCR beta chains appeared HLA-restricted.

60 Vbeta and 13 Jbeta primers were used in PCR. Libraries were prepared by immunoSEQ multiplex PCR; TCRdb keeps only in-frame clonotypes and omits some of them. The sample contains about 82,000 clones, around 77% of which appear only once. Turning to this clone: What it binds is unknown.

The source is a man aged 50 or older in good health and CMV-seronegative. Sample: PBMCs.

CDR3 residues: CASSPLTGLAQETQYF. CDR3 bases: TGTGCCAGCAGTCCCTTGACAGGGTTGGCCCAAGAGACCCAGTACTTC. The chain uses TRBV27 and TRBJ2-5; 7 bases agree with TRBD1. V trimming: 5 bases; J trimming: 1 base; junction bases outside the gene matches: 10. The V gene's germline CDR1 is MNHEY and CDR2 SMNVEV (reference sequence). The CDR3 totals 16 residues.